One sample yielded the 8 T cell receptor beta chains listed below, sequenced in a study of shared clonotypes between healthy human individuals. Naive CD8 cells lacked CD45RO, underwent positive selection for CCR7 and left out terminally differentiated effector memory CD45RA+ cells. Clones were sequenced by immunoSEQ multiplex PCR, and TCRdb holds only the in-frame ones, with some missing. The data show roughly 650,000 clones, with roughly 96% seen just once and roughly 0.12% held by the top ten. The sample comprised naive CD8+ T cells sorted from blood. These receptors all stem from a woman aged 25 to 39 in good health.

This sequence joins TRBV27 and TRBJ2-3; 8 bases fit TRBD1. The CDR3 totals 15 residues. With 5 bases clipped from V and 2 bases from J, the junction kept 6 bases outside the gene matches. Looked up from germline, CDR1 is MNHEY and CDR2 is SMNVEV (reference sequence). CDR3 residues: CASSPGQGVTDTQYF. Here the CDR3 DNA reads TGTGCCAGCAGTCCCGGACAGGGAGTCACAGATACGCAGTATTTT.

The chain employs TRBV5-4 and TRBJ2-2; 8 bases agree with TRBD2. Germline-derived CDR1 and CDR2 are SGHNT and YYREEE (reference sequence). V was clipped by 0 bases and J by 3 bases; unmatched bases: 7. The CDR3 has 17 amino acids. The CDR3 spells CASSLGLREEDTGELFF. The CDR3 DNA reads as TGTGCCAGCAGCTTGGGCTTGCGGGAGGAAGACACCGGGGAGCTGTTTTTT. Drawing the rest from reference TRBV5-4 and TRBJ2-2, the complete variable domain is ETGVTQSPTHLIKTRGQQVTLRCSSQSGHNTVSWYQQALGQGPQFIFQYYREEENGRGNFPPRFSGLQFPNYSSELNVNALELDDSALYLCASSLGLREEDTGELFFGEGSRLTVL.

The rearrangement joins TRBV28 to TRBJ1-2, with 8 bases matching TRBD1. The length of the CDR3 is 16 residues. Germline loops: CDR1 MDHEN, CDR2 SYDVKM. Germline trimming cut 3 bases from V and 4 bases from J; bases unmatched to any gene: 10. The CDR3 loop reads CASSLTGESASYGYTF. The CDR3 region has the DNA TGTGCCAGCAGTTTGACAGGGGAAAGCGCTTCCTATGGCTACACCTTC.

In the case of this clone: The same CDR3 arises from other DNA sequences in this sample as well. The chain combines TRBV28 with TRBJ2-2, with TRBD2 identical over 7 bases. Trimming removed 6 bases from V and 5 bases from J; junction bases left unmatched: 6. CDR3 length equals 14 residues. Per germline, CDR1 MDHEN and CDR2 SYDVKM. The CDR3 coding sequence is TGTGCCAGCAGCCTCTTGGGGGGGACCGGGGAGCTGTTTTTT. Its translation: CASSLLGGTGELFF.

The chain employs TRBV6-4 and TRBJ2-1; perhaps TRBD1 as D (6 bases). The ends were cut back, 3 bases at V and 7 bases at J, with 16 bases in the middle. Germline CDR1 is MRHNA and CDR2 is SNTAGT. The CDR3 has 15 amino acids. CDR3 residues: CASSELQGIGNEQFF. CDR3 nucleotides: TGTGCCAGCAGTGAACTTCAGGGGATTGGGAATGAGCAGTTCTTC.

The CDR3 region is CASSSGISYEQYF. In DNA, the CDR3 is TGTGCCAGCAGCTCGGGTATCTCCTACGAGCAGTACTTC. The chain carries TRBV5-4 and TRBJ2-7; D unresolved. Germline lookup yields CDR1 SGHNT and CDR2 YYREEE (reference sequence). V dropped 3 bases and J dropped 0 bases, with 7 bases sitting between them. The CDR3 runs to 13 residues.

In DNA, the CDR3 is TGTGCCAGCAGCTCCCCAATCGACAGGGCGGGCGAGCAGTACTTC. Translation: CASSSPIDRAGEQYF. The chain carries TRBV7-6 and TRBJ2-7; 7 bases are shared with TRBD1. The junction had 12 bases not matched to a gene; V was cut back by 4 bases and J by 6 bases. The CDR3 totals 15 residues. Germline V gene lookup returns CDR1 SGHVS and CDR2 FNYEAQ.

The genes are TRBV27 and TRBJ2-7; perhaps TRBD1 as D (5 bases). The germline V gene encodes CDR1 MNHEY and CDR2 SMNVEV (reference sequence). V lost 3 bases and J 3 bases, leaving 12 bases between the germline ends. CDR3 size: 14 residues. CDR3 DNA: TGTGCCAGCAGTTTTAGGGGTAAGGTCTACGAGCAGTACTTC. It translates to CASSFRGKVYEQYF.